These 7 T cell receptor beta chains came from one sample sequenced in a study of glioma-infiltrating T cells. Using RNA template, CDR3s of TCR alpha and beta were amplified with iRepertoire arm-PCR. TCRdb fed the multiplex PCR reads into MiXCR, producing one record per CDR3 protein. This table has approximately 88,000 distinct CDR3 sequences, 23% appearing once. The sequencing input was glioma tissue, nonneoplastic brain tissue, or PBMCs (not recorded which). These receptor sequences come from a human donor with low-grade glioma or glioblastoma, undergoing nonglioma brain surgery, or in good health (not recorded which).

This clonotype was recorded many times. The V and J genes are TRBV19 and TRBJ1-5; D gene unclear. Germline-derived CDR1 and CDR2 are LNHDA and SQIVND (reference sequence). The CDR3 totals 16 residues. Trimming removed 5 bases at V and 6 bases at J, with 20 bases between. CDR3: CASSPRGGSYVQPQHF. CDR3 in DNA: TGTGCCAGTAGTCCTCGTGGAGGGAGTTATGTTCAGCCCCAGCATTTT.

This clonotype occurred a few times. In DNA form, the CDR3 reads TGTGCCAGCAGTGAAATCGTTAGCGGGAGAGGAAAGACCCAGTACTTC. Translating it yields CASSEIVSGRGKTQYF. V gene TRBV2 combines with J gene TRBJ2-5, with 9 bases aligning to TRBD2. The V and J ends lost 2 bases and 6 bases, in that order; junction bases with no gene match: 10. Germline V CDR1 and CDR2: SNHLY, FYNNEI. The length of the CDR3 is 16 residues.

This rearrangement joins TRBV29-1 to TRBJ2-5, with D perhaps TRBD2 (5 bases). CDR1 is SQVTM, CDR2 ANQGSEA, per germline. V lost 6 bases, J lost 1 base, and 12 bases lay in between. The CDR3 spans 13 residues. The CDR3 reads CSVRGSAQETQYF. The CDR3 coding sequence is TGCAGCGTCCGCGGGTCGGCCCAAGAGACCCAGTACTTC.

This clonotype was counted ten times or more. The chain links TRBV6-1 to TRBJ2-7; a weak D match, TRBD1 (6 bases). This CDR3 has 12 residues. Germline CDR1 MNHNS, CDR2 SASEGT. V lost 6 bases to trimming and J lost 4 bases, with 10 bases between them. CDR3 residues: CASRTQGYEQYF. CDR3 DNA: TGTGCCAGCAGAACACAGGGATACGAGCAGTACTTC.

This clonotype was picked up many times. This chain uses TRBV6-1 with TRBJ1-2, with D tentatively TRBD1 (5 bases). Between the trimmed V and J ends, which lost 7 bases and 8 bases, there was a span of 26 bases. Germline CDR1 MNHNS, CDR2 SASEGT. The CDR3 runs to 16 residues. The CDR3 sequence: CASTGFTSGGFGGYTF. The CDR3, as DNA: TGTGCCAGCACCGGCTTTACATCGGGGGGATTTGGCGGCTACACCTTC.

This clonotype was counted ten times or more. This chain links TRBV12-3 or TRBV12-4 with TRBJ1-1, with D tentatively TRBD1 (5 bases). CDR3 length: 15 amino acids. The V and J ends lost 5 bases and 0 bases respectively, with 13 bases between them. CDR3 coding DNA: TGTGCCAGCAGTCCCCCGGACACGATGAACACTGAAGCTTTCTTT. This gives the protein CASSPPDTMNTEAFF.

Of note for this clonotype: A read error is possible here, since a much larger clone lies one base away. This chain connects TRBV6-2 or TRBV6-3 to TRBJ2-2; TRBD2 is a possible D gene (5 bases). Germline assignment: CDR1 MNHEY and CDR2 SVGEGT. CDR3 size: 16 residues. The CDR3 coding sequence is TGTGCCAGCAGTAACTCGCACGGGAAAAACACCGGGGAGCTGTTTTTT. This translates into CASSNSHGKNTGELFF.